This TCR beta chain was sequenced during a study of cytomegalovirus exposure and HLA in healthy donors. Use of 60 Vbeta and 13 Jbeta primers characterized the PCR. Here immunoSEQ multiplex PCR was the method, and the copy in TCRdb shows in-frame clones only, minus some. The sample has over 150,000 clones, more than 60% seen once. The sample was PBMCs. This receptor was identified in a man aged 35 to 55 in good health and CMV-seronegative.

CDR3 nucleotide sequence: TGTGCCAGCACGGGGGGAGGGGAGCTGTTTTTT. Amino acids: CASTGGGELFF. The gene calls are TRBV27 and TRBJ2-2, with 7 bases lining up with TRBD2. The CDR3 covers 11 residues. Germline-derived CDR1 and CDR2 are MNHEY and SMNVEV (reference sequence). V shed 7 bases and J 8 bases; nucleotides not matched to a gene: 1.